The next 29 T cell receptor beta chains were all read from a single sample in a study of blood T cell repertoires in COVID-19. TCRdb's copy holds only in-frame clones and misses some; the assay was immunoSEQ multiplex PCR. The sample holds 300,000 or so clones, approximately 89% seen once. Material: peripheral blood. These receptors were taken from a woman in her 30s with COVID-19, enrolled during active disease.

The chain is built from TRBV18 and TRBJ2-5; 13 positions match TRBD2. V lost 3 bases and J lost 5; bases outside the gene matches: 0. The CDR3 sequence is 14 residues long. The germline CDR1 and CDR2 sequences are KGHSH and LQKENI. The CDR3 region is CASSPGLAGETQYF. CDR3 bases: TGTGCCAGCTCACCGGGACTAGCGGGGGAGACCCAGTACTTC.

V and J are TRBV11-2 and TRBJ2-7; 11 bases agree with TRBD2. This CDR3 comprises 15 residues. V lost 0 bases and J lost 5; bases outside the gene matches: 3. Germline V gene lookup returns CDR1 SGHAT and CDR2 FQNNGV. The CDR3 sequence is CASSLDLAGGHEQYF. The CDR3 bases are TGTGCCAGCAGCTTAGACCTAGCGGGAGGACACGAGCAGTACTTC.

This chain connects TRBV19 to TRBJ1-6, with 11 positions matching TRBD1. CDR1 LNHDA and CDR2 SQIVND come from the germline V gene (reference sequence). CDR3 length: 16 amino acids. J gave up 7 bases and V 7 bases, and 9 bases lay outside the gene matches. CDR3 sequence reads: CASTSSGTGGNSPLHF. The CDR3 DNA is TGTGCCAGTACAAGTTCCGGGACAGGGGGGAATTCACCCCTCCACTTT.

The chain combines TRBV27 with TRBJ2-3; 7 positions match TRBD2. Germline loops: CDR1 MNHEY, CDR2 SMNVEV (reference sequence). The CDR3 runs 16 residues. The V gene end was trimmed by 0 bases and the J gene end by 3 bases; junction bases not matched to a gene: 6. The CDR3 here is CASSLSTSVFTDTQYF. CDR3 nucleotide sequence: TGTGCCAGCAGTTTATCAACTAGCGTATTTACAGATACGCAGTATTTT.

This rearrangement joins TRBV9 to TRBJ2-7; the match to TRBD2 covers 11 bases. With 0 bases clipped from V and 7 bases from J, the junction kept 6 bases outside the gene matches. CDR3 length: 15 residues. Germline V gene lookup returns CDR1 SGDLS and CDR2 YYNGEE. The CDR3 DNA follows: TGTGCCAGCAGCGTAGGGGCTAGCGGGAGGAGTGAGCAGTACTTC. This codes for CASSVGASGRSEQYF.

The CDR3 region has the DNA TGTGCCACCAGTGATTTGGGGACAGCGTATGGCTACACCTTC. Its protein product is CATSDLGTAYGYTF. The chain links TRBV24-1 to TRBJ1-2; 7 positions agree with TRBD1. Germline V gene sequence: CDR1 KGHDR, CDR2 SFDVKD. This CDR3 spans 14 amino acids. The V segment lost 0 bases and the J segment 5 bases; nucleotides outside the gene matches: 2.

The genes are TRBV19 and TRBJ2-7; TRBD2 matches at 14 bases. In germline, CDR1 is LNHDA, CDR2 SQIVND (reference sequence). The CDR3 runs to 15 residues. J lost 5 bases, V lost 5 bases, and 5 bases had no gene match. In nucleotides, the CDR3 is TGTGCCAGTAGTGGGACTAGCGGGAGTATCCACGAGCAGTACTTC. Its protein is CASSGTSGSIHEQYF.

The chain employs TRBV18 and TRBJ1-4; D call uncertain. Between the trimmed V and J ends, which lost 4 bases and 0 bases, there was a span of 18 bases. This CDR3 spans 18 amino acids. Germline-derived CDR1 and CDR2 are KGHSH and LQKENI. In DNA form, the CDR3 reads TGTGCCAGCTCACTAGCCTCGACGGGGTTTGCAACTAATGAAAAACTGTTTTTT. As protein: CASSLASTGFATNEKLFF.

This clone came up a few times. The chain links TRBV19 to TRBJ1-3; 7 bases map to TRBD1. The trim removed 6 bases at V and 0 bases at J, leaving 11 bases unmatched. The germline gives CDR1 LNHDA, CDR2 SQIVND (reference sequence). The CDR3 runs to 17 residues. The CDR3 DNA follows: TGTGCCAGTAGCCCCGGGACAGTCGCTTTCTCTGGAAACACCATATATTTT. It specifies CASSPGTVAFSGNTIYF.

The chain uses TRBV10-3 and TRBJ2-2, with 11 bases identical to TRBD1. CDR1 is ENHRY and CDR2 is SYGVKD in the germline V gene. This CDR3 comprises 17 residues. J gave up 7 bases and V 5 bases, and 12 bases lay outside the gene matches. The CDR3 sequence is CAISREIRTGGVGELFF. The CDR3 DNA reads TGTGCCATCAGTAGGGAGATAAGGACAGGGGGCGTCGGGGAGCTGTTTTTT.

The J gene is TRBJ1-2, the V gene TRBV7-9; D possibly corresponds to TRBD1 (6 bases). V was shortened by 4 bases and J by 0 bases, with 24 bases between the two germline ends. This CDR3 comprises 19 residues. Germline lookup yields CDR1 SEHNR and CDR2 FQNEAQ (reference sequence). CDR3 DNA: TGTGCCAGCAGCTCCTCTCAGACAGGCCCTTCCTTGTCTAACTATGGCTACACCTTC. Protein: CASSSSQTGPSLSNYGYTF.

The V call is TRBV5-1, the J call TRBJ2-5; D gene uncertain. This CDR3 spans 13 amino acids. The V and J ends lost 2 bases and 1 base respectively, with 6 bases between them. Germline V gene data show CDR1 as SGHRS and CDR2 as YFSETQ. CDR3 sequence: CASSFGVQETQYF. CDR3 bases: TGCGCCAGCAGCTTTGGAGTCCAAGAGACCCAGTACTTC.

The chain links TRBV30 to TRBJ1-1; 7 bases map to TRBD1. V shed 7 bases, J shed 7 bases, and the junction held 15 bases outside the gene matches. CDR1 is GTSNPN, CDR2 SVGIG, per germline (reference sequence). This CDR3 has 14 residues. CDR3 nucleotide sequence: TGTGCCTTAGCCAGGGACAGCCGGGGGAATGAAGCTTTCTTT. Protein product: CALARDSRGNEAFF.

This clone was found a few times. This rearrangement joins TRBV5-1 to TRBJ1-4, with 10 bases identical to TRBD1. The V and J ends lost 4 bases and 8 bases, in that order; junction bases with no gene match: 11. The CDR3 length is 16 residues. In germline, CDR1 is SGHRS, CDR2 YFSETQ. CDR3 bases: TGCGCCAGCAGCCAAGGAGACAGGGGGCATGGGGAAAAACTGTTTTTT. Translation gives CASSQGDRGHGEKLFF.

Here the CDR3 reads CATSRGVREKLFF. CDR3 DNA: TGTGCCACCAGCCGGGGGGTGAGGGAAAAACTGTTTTTT. The genes are TRBV15 and TRBJ1-4; D perhaps matches TRBD1 (5 bases). Per the germline V gene, CDR1 is LNHNV and CDR2 is YYDKDF (reference sequence). This CDR3 has 13 amino acids. V was cut by 5 bases and J by 8 bases, with 12 bases left in between.

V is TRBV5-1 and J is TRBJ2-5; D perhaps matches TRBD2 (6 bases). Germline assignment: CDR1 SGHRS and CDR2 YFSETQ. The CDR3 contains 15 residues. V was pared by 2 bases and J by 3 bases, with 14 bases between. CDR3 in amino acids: CASSFPLATEETQYF. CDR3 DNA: TGCGCCAGCAGCTTCCCCCTAGCGACAGAAGAGACCCAGTACTTC.

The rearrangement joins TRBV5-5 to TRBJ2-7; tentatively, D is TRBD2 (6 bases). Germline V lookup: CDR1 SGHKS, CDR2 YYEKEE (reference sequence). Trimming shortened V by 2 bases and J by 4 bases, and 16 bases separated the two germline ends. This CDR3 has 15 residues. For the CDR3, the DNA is TGTGCCAGCAGCTTCTATCAGGGAGGAGGTTACGAGCAGTACTTC. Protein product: CASSFYQGGGYEQYF.

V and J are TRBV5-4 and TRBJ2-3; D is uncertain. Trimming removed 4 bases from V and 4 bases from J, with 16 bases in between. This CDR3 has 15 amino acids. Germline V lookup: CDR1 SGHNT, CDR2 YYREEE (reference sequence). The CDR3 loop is CASSTPRESADTQYF. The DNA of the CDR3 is TGTGCCAGCAGCACCCCACGTGAGTCGGCAGATACGCAGTATTTT. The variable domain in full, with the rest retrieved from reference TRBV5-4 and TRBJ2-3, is ETGVTQSPTHLIKTRGQQVTLRCSSQSGHNTVSWYQQALGQGPQFIFQYYREEENGRGNFPPRFSGLQFPNYSSELNVNALELDDSALYLCASSTPRESADTQYFGPGTRLTVL.

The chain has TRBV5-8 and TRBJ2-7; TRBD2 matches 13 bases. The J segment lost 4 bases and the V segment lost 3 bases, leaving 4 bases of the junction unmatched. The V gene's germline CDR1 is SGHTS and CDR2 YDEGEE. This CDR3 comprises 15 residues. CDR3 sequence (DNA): TGTGCCAGCAGCTGGGGGACTAGCGGGATGTACGAGCAGTACTTC. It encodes CASSWGTSGMYEQYF.

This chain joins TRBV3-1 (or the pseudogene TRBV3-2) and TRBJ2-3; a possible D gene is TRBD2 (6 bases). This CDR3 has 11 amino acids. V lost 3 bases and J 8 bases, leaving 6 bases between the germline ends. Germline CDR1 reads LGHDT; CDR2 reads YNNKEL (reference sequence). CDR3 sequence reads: CASSQGGTQYF. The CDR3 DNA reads TGTGCCAGCAGCCAGGGGGGTACGCAGTATTTT.

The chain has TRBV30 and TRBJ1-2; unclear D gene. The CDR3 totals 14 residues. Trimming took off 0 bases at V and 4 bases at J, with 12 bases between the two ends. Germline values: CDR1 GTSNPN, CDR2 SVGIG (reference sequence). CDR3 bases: TGTGCCTGGAGTGTACTAGGGTTATCCTATGGCTACACCTTC. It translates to CAWSVLGLSYGYTF.

The CDR3 sequence: CAGSGSPYEQYF. CDR3 in DNA: TGTGCCGGAAGCGGGTCCCCCTACGAGCAGTACTTC. This chain uses TRBV30 with TRBJ2-7; D possibly corresponds to TRBD2 (6 bases). The CDR3 is made up of 12 amino acids. V was cut by 8 bases and J by 2 bases, with 13 bases left in between. Germline CDR1 GTSNPN, CDR2 SVGIG (reference sequence).

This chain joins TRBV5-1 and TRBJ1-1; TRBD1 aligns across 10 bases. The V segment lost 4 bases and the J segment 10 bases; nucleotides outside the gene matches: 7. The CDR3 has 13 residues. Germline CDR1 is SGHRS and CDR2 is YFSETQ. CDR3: CASSLDRDRGAFF. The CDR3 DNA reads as TGCGCCAGCAGCCTAGACCGGGACAGGGGAGCTTTCTTT.

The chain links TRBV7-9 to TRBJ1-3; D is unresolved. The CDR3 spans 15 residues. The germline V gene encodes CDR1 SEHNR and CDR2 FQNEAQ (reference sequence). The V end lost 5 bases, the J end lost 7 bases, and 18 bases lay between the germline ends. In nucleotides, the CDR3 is TGTGCCAGCAGCCGCGGCTTACGGGAGGGCAACACCATATATTTT. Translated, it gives CASSRGLREGNTIYF.

The CDR3 sequence is CASSRRQGRDTEAFF. The DNA for the CDR3 is TGCGCCAGCAGCAGGCGACAGGGCCGGGACACTGAAGCTTTCTTT. V is TRBV5-1 and J is TRBJ1-1; 7 bases fit TRBD1. Trimming cost V 4 bases and J 3 bases; bases outside gene matches: 9. The CDR3 totals 15 residues. Germline values: CDR1 SGHRS, CDR2 YFSETQ.

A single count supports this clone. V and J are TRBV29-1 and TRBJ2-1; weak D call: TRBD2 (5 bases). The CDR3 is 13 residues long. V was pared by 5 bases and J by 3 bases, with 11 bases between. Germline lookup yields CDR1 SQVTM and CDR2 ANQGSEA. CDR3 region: CSVQTGNYNEQFF. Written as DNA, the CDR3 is TGCAGCGTTCAGACCGGGAACTACAATGAGCAGTTCTTC.

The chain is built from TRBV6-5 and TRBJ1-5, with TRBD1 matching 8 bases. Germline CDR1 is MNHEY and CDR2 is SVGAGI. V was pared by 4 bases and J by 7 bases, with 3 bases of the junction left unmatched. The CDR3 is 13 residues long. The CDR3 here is CASSSDRGQPQHF. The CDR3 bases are TGTGCCAGCAGTTCAGACAGGGGACAGCCCCAGCATTTT.

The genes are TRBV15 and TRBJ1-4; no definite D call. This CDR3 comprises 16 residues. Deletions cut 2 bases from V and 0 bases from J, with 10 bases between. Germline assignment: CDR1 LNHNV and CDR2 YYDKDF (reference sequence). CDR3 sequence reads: CATSRHPDPTNEKLFF. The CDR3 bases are TGTGCCACCAGCAGACATCCAGATCCAACTAATGAAAAACTGTTTTTT.

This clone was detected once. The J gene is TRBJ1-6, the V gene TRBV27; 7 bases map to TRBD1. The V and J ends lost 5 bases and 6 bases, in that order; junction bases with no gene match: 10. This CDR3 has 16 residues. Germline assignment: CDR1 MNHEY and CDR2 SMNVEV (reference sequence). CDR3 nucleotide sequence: TGTGCCAGCAGTCCCGGACAGGTTCTGGGTAATTCACCCCTCCACTTT. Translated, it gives CASSPGQVLGNSPLHF.